Shown below are 8 T cell receptor beta chains from a single sample sequenced in a study of human versus mouse CDR3 diversity and MHC coevolution. Clones were sequenced by immunoSEQ multiplex PCR, and TCRdb holds only the in-frame ones, with some missing. Of 80,000 or so clones listed, approximately 92% are singletons. The sample consisted of naive CD4+ T cells from blood. Subset defined: CD45RO-negative CD62L-positive naive CD4 T cells. These receptors originate from a person between 25 and 69 years old in good health.

The chain is built from TRBV27 and TRBJ1-1, with 8 bases aligning to TRBD1. This CDR3 is 13 amino acids long. Unmatched junction bases numbered 4, after V lost 6 bases and J lost 4 bases. Germline CDR1 is MNHEY and CDR2 is SMNVEV (reference sequence). The CDR3 loop is CASSYRGSTEAFF. For the CDR3, the DNA is TGTGCCAGCAGCTACAGGGGGTCCACTGAAGCTTTCTTT.

V is TRBV7-2 and J is TRBJ1-5; 8 bases match TRBD1. CDR3 length equals 15 residues. Trimming took 1 base from V and 5 from J; bases not matched to a gene: 4. Germline V gene sequence: CDR1 SGHTA, CDR2 FQGNSA. This CDR3 is CASSLGGQGYQPQHF. The CDR3 DNA reads TGTGCCAGCAGCTTAGGAGGACAGGGTTATCAGCCCCAGCATTTT. The variable domain in full, completed from reference TRBV7-2 and TRBJ1-5, reads GAGVSQSPSNKVTEKGKDVELRCDPISGHTALYWYRQSLGQGLEFLIYFQGNSAPDKSGLPSDRFSAERTGGSVSTLTIQRTQQEDSAVYLCASSLGGQGYQPQHFGDGTRLSIL.

This sequence joins TRBV4-2 and TRBJ2-5; 9 positions agree with TRBD1. This CDR3 region has 17 residues. The ends lost 2 bases at V and 5 bases at J; junction bases unmatched: 12. Germline CDR1 is LGHNA and CDR2 is YNFKEQ. The CDR3 DNA reads as TGTGCCAGCAGCCAAAAGTCAACAGGGGGCTCGGGGGAGACCCAGTACTTC. Translation gives CASSQKSTGGSGETQYF.

The chain carries TRBV7-2 and TRBJ2-5, with 10 positions matching TRBD1. The end of the DNA aligns better with TRBJ2-7, so the J call may be wrong. The germline gives CDR1 SGHTA, CDR2 FQGNSA. The CDR3 contains 14 residues. CDR3 sequence: CASSVRQGAYEQYF. CDR3 DNA: TGTGCCAGCAGCGTCCGACAGGGGGCATACGAGCAGTACTTC.

The chain uses TRBV5-4 and TRBJ2-7, with 7 bases lining up with TRBD2. The CDR3 contains 17 residues. The J segment lost 1 base and the V segment lost 1 base, leaving 11 bases of the junction unmatched. CDR1 SGHNT and CDR2 YYREEE come from the germline V gene (reference sequence). Here the CDR3 DNA reads TGTGCCAGCAGCTTGCCTCCTAGCGGAGCCAAGTCCTACGAGCAGTACTTC. Translating it yields CASSLPPSGAKSYEQYF.

This sequence joins TRBV9 and TRBJ2-3; no clear D. The V gene lost 5 bases and the J gene lost 4 bases, with 11 bases spanning the gap. The CDR3 has 13 amino acids. Germline assignment: CDR1 SGDLS and CDR2 YYNGEE. DNA for the CDR3: TGTGCCAGCAGTCAAGACTTGTCAGATACGCAGTATTTT. This sequence encodes CASSQDLSDTQYF.

The chain combines TRBV5-6 with TRBJ2-1; TRBD2 agrees at 11 bases. The CDR3 sequence is 18 residues long. Germline loops: CDR1 SGHDT, CDR2 YYEEEE. The trim removed 5 bases at V and 4 bases at J, leaving 14 bases unmatched. This CDR3 reads CASRGGSSGGRKYNEQFF. The CDR3 DNA sequence: TGTGCCAGCAGGGGTGGGTCTAGCGGGGGGAGAAAGTACAATGAGCAGTTCTTC.

This sequence joins TRBV6-5 and TRBJ2-5, with D unresolved. The germline V and J ends were trimmed by 5 bases and 3 bases, with 4 bases remaining between them. The CDR3 length is 11 residues. Germline values: CDR1 MNHEY, CDR2 SVGAGI. CDR3 in DNA: TGTGCCAGCAGTAATAAAGAGACCCAGTACTTC. Protein sequence: CASSNKETQYF.